This TCR beta chain emerged from a study of shared clonotypes between healthy human individuals. For the study at large: Three CD4 naive, three CD4 memory, two CD8 naive and one CD8 memory plate were used per donor. Study-level findings and limits: Among several donors, about 5% of naive CD4 clonotypes were found in common. Compared with clonotypes that all four donors shared, non-shared clonotypes had lower generation probabilities. Only a few donors were included, so the genetic and exposure-history diversity represented was limited.

The repertoire was sequenced with immunoSEQ multiplex PCR; TCRdb's copy has only in-frame clones and lacks some. The sample records around 300,000 clones, roughly 87% being singletons. This clone was observed a single time. Its antigen is undetermined. The germline CDR1 and CDR2 sequences are LNHNV and YYDKDF (reference sequence). V lost 1 base, J lost 2 bases, and 5 bases lay in between. This CDR3 is built from 13 residues. V and J are TRBV15 and TRBJ1-2; D gene uncertain. Sample: memory CD8+ T cells sorted from blood. As for subset: CD45RO+ cells pooled with CCR7-negative TemRA cells. The TCR was taken from a young man in good health. For the CDR3, the DNA is TGTGCCACCAGCAGAGCTCGGAACTATGGCTACACCTTC. As protein: CATSRARNYGYTF.